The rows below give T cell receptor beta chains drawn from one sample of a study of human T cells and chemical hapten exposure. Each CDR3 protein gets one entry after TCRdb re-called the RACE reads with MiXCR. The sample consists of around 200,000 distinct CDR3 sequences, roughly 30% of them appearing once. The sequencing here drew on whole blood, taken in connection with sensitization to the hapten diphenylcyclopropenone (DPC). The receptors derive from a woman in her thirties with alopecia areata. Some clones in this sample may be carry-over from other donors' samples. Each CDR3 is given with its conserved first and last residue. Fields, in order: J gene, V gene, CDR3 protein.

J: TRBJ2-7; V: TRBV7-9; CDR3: CASSSNSGESSYEQYF
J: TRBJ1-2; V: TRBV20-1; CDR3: CSALGGGYGYTF
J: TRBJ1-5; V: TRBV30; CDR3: CAWSVEDGSLYSNQPQHF
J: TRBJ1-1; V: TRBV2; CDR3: CASSELGNTEAFF
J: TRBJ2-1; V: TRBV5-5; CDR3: CASSLGLAGGGSYNEQFF
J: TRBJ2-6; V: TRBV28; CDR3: CASSPGQGWAGANVLTF
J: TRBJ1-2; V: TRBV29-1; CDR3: CSVEVGYTF
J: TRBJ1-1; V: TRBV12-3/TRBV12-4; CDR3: CASSPLHQGGTEAFF
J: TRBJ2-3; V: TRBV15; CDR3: CATSRDLNRITDTQYF
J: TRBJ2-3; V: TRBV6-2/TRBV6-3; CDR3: CASSTRTRGRDTQYF
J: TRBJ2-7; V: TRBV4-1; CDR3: CASSQGAGPSYEQYF
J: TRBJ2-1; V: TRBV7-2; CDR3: CASQPGWTNNEQFF
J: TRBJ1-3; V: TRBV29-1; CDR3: CSGLSGGIGNTIYF
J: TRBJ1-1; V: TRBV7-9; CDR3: CASSTPGGPAEAFF
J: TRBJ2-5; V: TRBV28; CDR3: CASRSFRLARYQETQYF
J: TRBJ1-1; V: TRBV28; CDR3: CASSRTGRGEAFF
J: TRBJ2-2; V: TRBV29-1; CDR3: CSVGAGTNTGELFF
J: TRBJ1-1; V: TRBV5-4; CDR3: CASSLWPGTGEAFF
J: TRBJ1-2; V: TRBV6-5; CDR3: CASSQGRPGQGIHGYTF
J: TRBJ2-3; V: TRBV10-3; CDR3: CAIRSGDTDTQYF
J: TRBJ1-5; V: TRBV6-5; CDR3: CASRYGRNQPQHF
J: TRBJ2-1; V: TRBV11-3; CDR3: CASSLDYPGQGEQFF
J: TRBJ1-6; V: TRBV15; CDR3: CATSRYSLNSPLHF
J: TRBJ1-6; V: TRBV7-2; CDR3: CASTLRQGARSPLHF
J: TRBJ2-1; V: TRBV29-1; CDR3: CSVEDRGVRDEQFF
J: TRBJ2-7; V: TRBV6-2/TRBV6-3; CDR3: CASIPGQTYEQYF
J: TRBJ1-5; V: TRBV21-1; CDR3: CASSSACNQPQHF
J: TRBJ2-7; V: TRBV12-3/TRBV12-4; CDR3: CASSLWGDEQYF
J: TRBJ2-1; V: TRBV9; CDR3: CASSSRGSGGIYEQFF
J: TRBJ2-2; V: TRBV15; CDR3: CATSRDRRYTGELFF
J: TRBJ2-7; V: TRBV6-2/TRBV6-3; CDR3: CASSHTDRDEQYF
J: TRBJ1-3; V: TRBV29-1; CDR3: CSVGEGNTIYF
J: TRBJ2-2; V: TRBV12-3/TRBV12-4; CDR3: CASSLTPAGELFF
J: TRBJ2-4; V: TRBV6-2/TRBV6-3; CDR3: CASSGVAKNIQYF
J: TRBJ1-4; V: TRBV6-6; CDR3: CASSRQPDNEKLFF
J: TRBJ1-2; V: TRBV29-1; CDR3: CSYRRIGSGNGYTF
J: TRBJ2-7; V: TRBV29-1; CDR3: CSVRASGNSYEQYF
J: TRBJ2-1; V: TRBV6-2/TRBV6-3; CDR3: CASSYRGLAADNEQFF
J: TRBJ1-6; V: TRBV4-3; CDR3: CASSQVQIDSPLHF
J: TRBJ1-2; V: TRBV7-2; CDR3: CASSQDRGNGYTF
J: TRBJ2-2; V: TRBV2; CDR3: CASSVARHTGELFF
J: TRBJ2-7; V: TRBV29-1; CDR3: CSVTGQGFGEQYF
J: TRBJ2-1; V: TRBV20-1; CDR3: CSAARTGTSGYNEQFF
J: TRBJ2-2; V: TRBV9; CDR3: CASSEVGAVELFF
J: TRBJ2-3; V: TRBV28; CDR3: CASSPSGGAVDTQYF
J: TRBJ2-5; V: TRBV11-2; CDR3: CASSERDPLTQYF
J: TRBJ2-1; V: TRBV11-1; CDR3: CASSPPGKGPFNEQFF
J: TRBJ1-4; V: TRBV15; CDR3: CATSRAGGGEKLFF
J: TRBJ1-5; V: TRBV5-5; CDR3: CASSLSPQAPLVSNQPQHF
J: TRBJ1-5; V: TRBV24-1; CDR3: CATSAGGGKDQPQHF
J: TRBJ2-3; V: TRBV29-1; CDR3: CSVERDTRSSTDTQYF
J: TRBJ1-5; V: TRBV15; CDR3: CATSKGGSNQPQHF
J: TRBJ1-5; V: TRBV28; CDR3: CASSPLQGRQPQHF
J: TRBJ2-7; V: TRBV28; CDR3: CASRDYSYEQYF
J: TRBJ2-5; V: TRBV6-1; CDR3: CASNTGTSDPQETQYF